Each of the 20 T cell receptor beta chains below was sequenced from the same sample in a study of shared clonotypes between healthy human individuals. Clones were read by immunoSEQ multiplex PCR, and TCRdb kept only the in-frame ones, dropping some. The sample comprises about 1.5 million clones, 95% to 99% of which are singletons, and about 0.45% rests with the top ten. Specimen: naive CD4+ T cells sorted from blood. Specified subset: CD45RA+ positively selected. The receptors shown here come from a man in his thirties or forties in good health.

The chain combines TRBV5-6 with TRBJ2-7, with D possibly being TRBD2 (6 bases). V shed 7 bases and J shed 4 bases, with 15 bases lying between them. Germline V gives CDR1 SGHDT, CDR2 YYEEEE. This CDR3 spans 13 amino acids. In DNA, the CDR3 is TGTGCCAGCCGGGACTTCTCTCTTTACGAGCAGTACTTC. It yields the protein CASRDFSLYEQYF. The full variable domain, rest sourced from reference TRBV5-6 and TRBJ2-7, is DAGVTQSPTHLIKTRGQQVTLRCSPKSGHDTVSWYQQALGQGPQFIFQYYEEEERQRGNFPDRFSGHQFPNYSSELNVNALLLGDSALYLCASRDFSLYEQYFGPGTRLTVT.

V gene TRBV5-4 combines with J gene TRBJ2-7; TRBD2 matches 7 bases. The CDR3 consists of 17 residues. Per the germline V gene, CDR1 is SGHNT and CDR2 is YYREEE (reference sequence). Trimming at V came to 4 bases and at J to 5 bases, leaving 18 bases not matched to a gene. The CDR3 bases are TGTGCCAGCAGCCCCCCGGATCGGGAGCGGGGCCGGCACGAGCAGTACTTC. As protein: CASSPPDRERGRHEQYF.

The chain combines TRBV9 with TRBJ2-7, with 7 bases fitting TRBD2. Germline V gene lookup returns CDR1 SGDLS and CDR2 YYNGEE. The V and J ends lost 0 bases and 9 bases, in that order; junction bases with no gene match: 12. CDR3 length: 15 residues. The CDR3 DNA is TGTGCCAGCAGCGTAGATGGACTAGAGTCCTCGGTGCAGTACTTC. It translates to CASSVDGLESSVQYF.

The CDR3 here is CSAEDRGDTEAFF. In DNA form, the CDR3 reads TGCAGCGCTGAGGACAGGGGCGACACTGAAGCTTTCTTT. This chain links TRBV29-1 with TRBJ1-1, with 9 bases fitting TRBD1. With 7 bases clipped from V and 3 bases from J, the junction kept 6 bases outside the gene matches. CDR1 and CDR2 from the germline V gene are SQVTM and ANQGSEA. The CDR3 contains 13 residues.

The V gene is TRBV6-5, the J gene TRBJ2-5, with D hard to call. Trimming removed 8 bases at V and 7 bases at J, with 14 bases between. The CDR3 totals 12 residues. The V gene's germline CDR1 is MNHEY and CDR2 SVGAGI. The CDR3, as DNA: TGTGCCAGCGGGCTGAAAAAAGGGACCCAGTACTTC. This codes for CASGLKKGTQYF.

The rearrangement joins TRBV7-2 to TRBJ2-1, with TRBD2 matching over 10 bases. Germline V gene sequence: CDR1 SGHTA, CDR2 FQGNSA. The CDR3 length is 16 residues. J was trimmed by 7 bases and V by 5 bases; bases with no gene match: 11. CDR3 DNA: TGTGCCAGCAGCCCCCGGACTAGCGGATTTGGTAATGAGCAGTTCTTC. Amino acids: CASSPRTSGFGNEQFF.

This CDR3 reads CASSVGTSGSWQFF. CDR3 DNA sequence: TGTGCCAGCAGCGTGGGGACTAGCGGGTCTTGGCAGTTCTTC. This chain links TRBV9 with TRBJ2-1; 12 positions match TRBD2. CDR1 SGDLS and CDR2 YYNGEE come from the germline V gene. Trimming at V came to 2 bases and at J to 12 bases, leaving 6 bases not matched to a gene. This CDR3 spans 14 amino acids.

The chain recombines TRBV2 with TRBJ2-3; 12 bases line up with TRBD2. J gave up 0 bases and V 6 bases, and 7 bases lay outside the gene matches. This CDR3 has 17 amino acids. CDR1 and CDR2 from the germline V gene are SNHLY and FYNNEI. The CDR3 reads CASRTGTSGRSTDTQYF. CDR3 in DNA: TGTGCCAGCAGGACCGGGACTAGCGGGCGAAGCACAGATACGCAGTATTTT.

This clone occurred once. This sequence joins TRBV18 and TRBJ1-2; TRBD1 matches 7 bases. Losses at the gene ends were 3 bases for V and 3 bases for J; bases not matched to a gene: 4. The germline gives CDR1 KGHSH, CDR2 LQKENI. The CDR3 is made up of 14 amino acids. The chain's CDR3 is CASSPRGVDYGYTF. The CDR3 DNA sequence: TGTGCCAGCTCACCCAGGGGGGTAGACTATGGCTACACCTTC.

The V and J genes are TRBV9 and TRBJ2-2, with D possibly being TRBD2 (5 bases). Trimming stripped 0 bases from V and 6 bases from J, with 15 bases between. There are 16 residues in the CDR3. CDR1 is SGDLS, CDR2 YYNGEE, per germline. CDR3 nucleotides: TGTGCCAGCAGCGTAGGGTGGAAGGGAGACTCCGGGGAGCTGTTTTTT. Translation gives CASSVGWKGDSGELFF.

V and J are TRBV5-1 and TRBJ2-7; TRBD2 might be the D (6 bases). With 5 bases removed from V and 4 bases from J, the gap between germline ends came to 16 bases. The CDR3 has 14 amino acids. The V gene's germline CDR1 is SGHRS and CDR2 YFSETQ. The chain's CDR3 is CASRDSAGSYEQYF. The CDR3, as DNA: TGCGCCAGCAGAGATAGCGCGGGATCGTACGAGCAGTACTTC.

This chain joins TRBV20-1 and TRBJ2-3; D is unclear. Germline CDR1 and CDR2: DFQATT and SNEGSKA (reference sequence). The CDR3 length is 10 residues. The V end lost 3 bases, the J end lost 8 bases, and 6 bases lay between the germline ends. Written as DNA, the CDR3 is TGCAGTGCTAGCCCTCGTACGCAGTATTTT. It translates to CSASPRTQYF.

V and J are TRBV27 and TRBJ2-7; TRBD2 might be the D (6 bases). Trimming cost V 6 bases and J 3 bases, with 15 bases left between them. This CDR3 is built from 14 residues. Germline CDR1 reads MNHEY; CDR2 reads SMNVEV (reference sequence). CDR3 loop: CASRRPGEGYEQYF. The CDR3 DNA follows: TGTGCCAGCAGACGACCGGGGGAAGGCTACGAGCAGTACTTC.

The chain joins TRBV5-6 to TRBJ1-2; possible D gene TRBD1, 5 bases. The CDR3 spans 16 residues. V was trimmed by 0 bases and J by 3 bases, leaving 15 bases between them. CDR1 SGHDT and CDR2 YYEEEE come from the germline V gene. As DNA, the CDR3 is TGTGCCAGCAGCTTGGACGGACGGAGGGGACACTATGGCTACACCTTC. Translation gives CASSLDGRRGHYGYTF. Based on the CDR3 plus reference TRBV5-6 and TRBJ1-2, the full variable domain is DAGVTQSPTHLIKTRGQQVTLRCSPKSGHDTVSWYQQALGQGPQFIFQYYEEEERQRGNFPDRFSGHQFPNYSSELNVNALLLGDSALYLCASSLDGRRGHYGYTFGSGTRLTVV.

As for this clone: In the same sample, other DNA sequences code for this CDR3. The V and J genes are TRBV18 and TRBJ2-5; TRBD1 agrees at 7 bases. The CDR3 has 13 residues. Germline V gene data show CDR1 as KGHSH and CDR2 as LQKENI. With 3 bases clipped from V and 5 bases from J, the junction kept 3 bases outside the gene matches. CDR3 protein: CASSPTQGETQYF. DNA for the CDR3: TGTGCCAGCTCACCGACACAGGGGGAGACCCAGTACTTC.

The chain employs TRBV5-1 and TRBJ2-1; D not certain. Germline V gene data show CDR1 as SGHRS and CDR2 as YFSETQ. There are 15 residues in the CDR3. Between the trimmed V and J ends, which lost 0 bases and 8 bases, there was a span of 15 bases. The CDR3 DNA reads as TGCGCCAGCAGCTTGGGGCAAACACTTGGCGATGAGCAGTTCTTC. Translation gives CASSLGQTLGDEQFF.

V and J are TRBV2 and TRBJ1-5; perhaps TRBD1 as D (5 bases). The V end lost 6 bases, the J end lost 0 bases, and 21 bases lay between the germline ends. The CDR3 contains 18 residues. Germline V gene data show CDR1 as SNHLY and CDR2 as FYNNEI. The chain's CDR3 is CASSRTDTGGYSNQPQHF. CDR3 nucleotide sequence: TGTGCCAGCAGCCGCACTGACACAGGAGGTTATAGCAATCAGCCCCAGCATTTT.

This chain connects TRBV5-4 to TRBJ2-3; perhaps TRBD1 as D (6 bases). CDR1 SGHNT and CDR2 YYREEE come from the germline V gene (reference sequence). The CDR3 covers 14 residues. V lost 4 bases and J 0 bases, leaving 9 bases between the germline ends. CDR3 nucleotide sequence: TGTGCCAGCAGCAGGGGGACCAGCACAGATACGCAGTATTTT. Translating it yields CASSRGTSTDTQYF. The entire variable domain, with the rest obtained from reference TRBV5-4 and TRBJ2-3, is as follows: ETGVTQSPTHLIKTRGQQVTLRCSSQSGHNTVSWYQQALGQGPQFIFQYYREEENGRGNFPPRFSGLQFPNYSSELNVNALELDDSALYLCASSRGTSTDTQYFGPGTRLTVL.

The chain is built from TRBV7-9 and TRBJ1-2; no firm D call. The ends were cut back, 1 base at V and 3 bases at J, with 9 bases in the middle. The germline gives CDR1 SEHNR, CDR2 FQNEAQ (reference sequence). This CDR3 has 14 residues. CDR3 region: CASSLVLADYGYTF. The CDR3 nucleotides are TGTGCCAGCAGCTTAGTCCTAGCCGACTATGGCTACACCTTC.

The chain couples TRBV9 to TRBJ2-1, with 14 positions matching TRBD2. The V gene's germline CDR1 is SGDLS and CDR2 YYNGEE. The CDR3 has 19 amino acids. V lost 5 bases, J lost 0 bases, and 10 bases stayed unmatched. CDR3 sequence reads: CASRTSGRDLRNSYNEQFF. DNA for the CDR3: TGTGCCAGCAGGACTAGCGGGAGGGACCTACGCAACTCCTACAATGAGCAGTTCTTC.